This T cell receptor (beta chain) emerged from a study of blood T cells in healthy people across ages. Findings and limits, study-wide: More naive CD4+ cells and higher diversity were found in long-lived than in aged donors.

A remark on this clonotype: Its antigen is currently unknown.

The authors ran a second PCR of roughly 6 to 12 cycles using a sample-barcoded 5' primer and a J-beta primer mix. Individual samples furnished no less than 2.5 million CDR3-containing paired-end reads apiece. TCRdb reprocessed the 5' RACE reads via MiXCR and lists one record per CDR3 protein. The data contain hundreds of thousands of distinct CDR3 sequences, 35% to 40% of them singletons. What was sequenced was blood. The receptor was isolated from a man younger than 30 in good health.

The chain's CDR3 is CASSLVGPRDTEAFF. The CDR3 nucleotides are TGCGCCAGCAGCTTGGTGGGGCCTAGGGACACTGAAGCTTTCTTT. The chain couples TRBV5-1 to TRBJ1-1; the D gene is possibly TRBD1 (5 bases). The length of the CDR3 is 15 residues. Trimming shortened V by 0 bases and J by 3 bases, and 12 bases separated the two germline ends. Germline CDR1 is SGHRS and CDR2 is YFSETQ.